Listed below are T cell receptor beta chains from one sample, sequenced in a study of blood T cell repertoires in COVID-19. The table came from immunoSEQ multiplex PCR; TCRdb's copy has only in-frame clones and leaves some out. Here the sample spans 230,000 or so clones, 75% to 85% being singletons. The sequenced sample consisted of peripheral blood. The receptors here all came from a middle-aged woman who had recovered from COVID-19. CDR3s include the opening cysteine and the closing phenylalanine or tryptophan. The order of the fields is clone size, D gene, V gene, J gene, CDR3 DNA, CDR3 protein. D genes are given only for firm matches. Not all rows give a size; the values are once, few, many and, for expanded clones, a class.

size: -
D: -
V: TRBV5-1
J: TRBJ1-1
DNA: TGCGCCAGCAGCTTGGTTGGGAGCCTGGGCACTGAAGCTTTCTTT
CDR3: CASSLVGSLGTEAFF

size: -
D: -
V: TRBV5-4
J: TRBJ2-1
DNA: TGTGCCAGCAGCCCTCAGTTAACAGACAATGAGCAGTTCTTC
CDR3: CASSPQLTDNEQFF

size: -
D: TRBD1
V: TRBV3-1/TRBV3-2
J: TRBJ2-7
DNA: TGTGCCAGCAGCCAAGCCAGGGGGCGATACGAGCAGTACTTC
CDR3: CASSQARGRYEQYF

size: once
D: -
V: TRBV19
J: TRBJ2-2
DNA: TGTGCCAGTAGTATAGCAGGGGCCACCGGGGAGCTGTTTTTT
CDR3: CASSIAGATGELFF

size: -
D: -
V: TRBV28
J: TRBJ1-5
DNA: TGTGCCAGCACCATCCCCCAGGGACCCCAGCATTTT
CDR3: CASTIPQGPQHF

size: -
D: -
V: TRBV11-3
J: TRBJ2-7
DNA: TGTGCCAGCAGCTTAGATGGGCACGAGCAGTACTTC
CDR3: CASSLDGHEQYF

size: -
D: TRBD2
V: TRBV7-2
J: TRBJ2-1
DNA: TGTGCCAGCAGTCCGCAGTCGGGCGGGGGGCTTCACAATGAGCAGTTCTTC
CDR3: CASSPQSGGGLHNEQFF

size: -
D: -
V: TRBV9
J: TRBJ2-7
DNA: TGTGCCAGCAGCGTAGAGGCAGGGGTTGGGTACGAGCAGTACTTC
CDR3: CASSVEAGVGYEQYF

size: -
D: TRBD1
V: TRBV28
J: TRBJ1-2
DNA: TGTGCCAGCATCCTTAGGGGACAGGAATTTCGTGGCTACACCTTC
CDR3: CASILRGQEFRGYTF

size: once
D: TRBD1
V: TRBV6-5
J: TRBJ1-5
DNA: TGTGCCAGCAGTCGGACAGGGGGCGTCAATCAGCCCCAGCATTTT
CDR3: CASSRTGGVNQPQHF

size: -
D: TRBD1
V: TRBV11-3
J: TRBJ2-7
DNA: TGTGCCAGCAGCTCTCCGGGACAGGGGATCTACGAGCAGTACTTC
CDR3: CASSSPGQGIYEQYF

size: -
D: TRBD2
V: TRBV6-2/TRBV6-3
J: TRBJ2-1
DNA: TGTGCCAGCAGTTGGATACGCGGGGGGGCACGAAATGAGCAGTTCTTC
CDR3: CASSWIRGGARNEQFF

size: -
D: -
V: TRBV19
J: TRBJ1-1
DNA: TGTGCCAGTAGTAAGATCGACAGAACCAACACTGAAGCTTTCTTT
CDR3: CASSKIDRTNTEAFF

size: -
D: TRBD1
V: TRBV15
J: TRBJ1-1
DNA: TGTGCCACCAGCGCCCCGACAGGGGTGGGCACTGAAGCTTTCTTT
CDR3: CATSAPTGVGTEAFF

size: -
D: -
V: TRBV3-1/TRBV3-2
J: TRBJ2-1
DNA: TGTGCCAGCAGCCAAGTTCAGGACAGTGATTTTGGTGAGCAGTTCTTC
CDR3: CASSQVQDSDFGEQFF

size: once
D: -
V: TRBV6-6
J: TRBJ1-1
DNA: TGTGCCAGCAGATTCCTCAGTGGGAACACTGAAGCTTTCTTT
CDR3: CASRFLSGNTEAFF

size: once
D: -
V: TRBV10-3
J: TRBJ1-2
DNA: TGTGCCATCAACGGGAAAGCTGGCTACACCTTC
CDR3: CAINGKAGYTF

size: -
D: -
V: TRBV18
J: TRBJ1-5
DNA: TGTGCCAGCTCACCACCGGAGAGCAATCAGCCCCAGCATTTT
CDR3: CASSPPESNQPQHF

size: -
D: -
V: TRBV7-9
J: TRBJ2-7
DNA: TGTGCCAGCAGCGTACAGGGTTACGACGAGCAGTACTTC
CDR3: CASSVQGYDEQYF

size: -
D: TRBD1
V: TRBV9
J: TRBJ2-7
DNA: TGTGCCAGCAGCGAGGGGACAGGGTCCGAGCAGTACTTC
CDR3: CASSEGTGSEQYF

size: -
D: -
V: TRBV30
J: TRBJ1-3
DNA: TGTGCCTGGAGTGTCACAACGGGTGGAAACACCATATATTTT
CDR3: CAWSVTTGGNTIYF

size: -
D: -
V: TRBV28
J: TRBJ1-3
DNA: TGTGCCAGCATCAGTTCTGGAAACACCATATATTTT
CDR3: CASISSGNTIYF

size: -
D: -
V: TRBV6-2/TRBV6-3
J: TRBJ1-2
DNA: TGTGCCAGCAGTTACTCTTTTCACGACAGGACAAGATTTAACTATGGCTACACCTTC
CDR3: CASSYSFHDRTRFNYGYTF

size: few
D: -
V: TRBV5-1
J: TRBJ1-1
DNA: TGCGCCAGCAGCTGGTCGTCGGACACTGAAGCTTTCTTT
CDR3: CASSWSSDTEAFF

size: -
D: TRBD1
V: TRBV30
J: TRBJ1-6
DNA: TGTGCCTGGAGCGAAGTACTACCGGGACAGAGAAATTCACCCCTCCACTTT
CDR3: CAWSEVLPGQRNSPLHF

size: -
D: TRBD2
V: TRBV4-3
J: TRBJ2-7
DNA: TGCGCCAGCAGCCTTGGGCTAGCGGGGGAGCAGTACTTC
CDR3: CASSLGLAGEQYF

size: -
D: -
V: TRBV9
J: TRBJ1-1
DNA: TGTGCCAGCAGCGTAGACACTGGGGGGAGGGCTTTCTTT
CDR3: CASSVDTGGRAFF

size: -
D: -
V: TRBV7-2
J: TRBJ1-2
DNA: TGTGCCAGCAGCTTAGTTACAGGGCGAGGCTACACCTTC
CDR3: CASSLVTGRGYTF

size: -
D: -
V: TRBV5-6
J: TRBJ2-7
DNA: TGTGCCAGCAGCTCAGGACACCACGAGCAGTACTTC
CDR3: CASSSGHHEQYF

size: -
D: TRBD1
V: TRBV28
J: TRBJ2-7
DNA: TGTGCCAGCAATAAAGACAGGGCTGGAGAGCAGTACTTC
CDR3: CASNKDRAGEQYF

size: -
D: TRBD1
V: TRBV9
J: TRBJ1-5
DNA: TGTGCCAGCAGCGAGGGGACAGCTAGCAATCAGCCCCAGCATTTT
CDR3: CASSEGTASNQPQHF

size: -
D: -
V: TRBV28
J: TRBJ1-2
DNA: TGTGCCAGCAGTTTACGTCCAGGGAAATATTATGGCTACACCTTC
CDR3: CASSLRPGKYYGYTF

size: -
D: -
V: TRBV7-2
J: TRBJ2-6
DNA: TGTGCCAGCAGCTTTGGACAGAGCTCTGGGGCCAACGTCCTGACTTTC
CDR3: CASSFGQSSGANVLTF

size: few
D: TRBD1
V: TRBV27
J: TRBJ1-5
DNA: TGTGCCAGCAGAAACGGACAGGGGGCTAATCAGCCCCAGCATTTT
CDR3: CASRNGQGANQPQHF

size: -
D: -
V: TRBV7-2
J: TRBJ1-5
DNA: TGTGCCAGCAGCTCTGGTCCCGGTAATCAGCCCCAGCATTTT
CDR3: CASSSGPGNQPQHF

size: once
D: -
V: TRBV6-5
J: TRBJ2-5
DNA: TGTGCCAGCAGCCGGACAGTCCAAGAGACCCAGTACTTC
CDR3: CASSRTVQETQYF

size: -
D: -
V: TRBV25-1
J: TRBJ2-2
DNA: TGTGCCAGCTCCGAACAGAACACCGGGGAGCTGTTTTTT
CDR3: CASSEQNTGELFF

size: -
D: -
V: TRBV18
J: TRBJ2-2
DNA: TGTGCCAGCTCACGCTCAAGGGGTGCCGGGGAGCTGTTTTTT
CDR3: CASSRSRGAGELFF

size: -
D: -
V: TRBV5-1
J: TRBJ2-1
DNA: TGCGCCAGCAGCGTAACCGGGATAAGGTTCTTC
CDR3: CASSVTGIRFF

size: -
D: -
V: TRBV5-1
J: TRBJ1-2
DNA: TGCGCCAGCAGCTCTCAGGGGCCGGCCGGGGGCTACACCTTC
CDR3: CASSSQGPAGGYTF

size: once
D: TRBD1
V: TRBV28
J: TRBJ2-2
DNA: TGTGCCAGCAGTTTATTGACAGGGGGAGCCGGGGAGCTGTTTTTT
CDR3: CASSLLTGGAGELFF

size: -
D: -
V: TRBV6-5
J: TRBJ2-5
DNA: TGTGCCAGCAGTTACTCAGACTACCCAGAGACCCAGTACTTC
CDR3: CASSYSDYPETQYF

size: -
D: -
V: TRBV3-1/TRBV3-2
J: TRBJ2-7
DNA: TGTGCCAGCAGCAACTGGGGACACTACGAGCAGTACTTC
CDR3: CASSNWGHYEQYF

size: -
D: TRBD1
V: TRBV12-3/TRBV12-4
J: TRBJ1-2
DNA: TGTGCCAGCAGTTGGGGACAGCAGTATGGCTACACCTTC
CDR3: CASSWGQQYGYTF

size: few
D: TRBD1
V: TRBV9
J: TRBJ1-2
DNA: TGTGCCAGCAGCGCTTGGGGACAGCCCTCTGGTATCTATGGCTACACCTTC
CDR3: CASSAWGQPSGIYGYTF

size: -
D: -
V: TRBV12-3/TRBV12-4
J: TRBJ2-1
DNA: TGTGCCAGCAGGTACCCTCAGGGAAATGAGCAGTTCTTC
CDR3: CASRYPQGNEQFF

size: -
D: TRBD2
V: TRBV5-1
J: TRBJ2-5
DNA: TGCGCCAGCAGACCGACTAGCGCCGTCCAGACCCAGTACTTC
CDR3: CASRPTSAVQTQYF